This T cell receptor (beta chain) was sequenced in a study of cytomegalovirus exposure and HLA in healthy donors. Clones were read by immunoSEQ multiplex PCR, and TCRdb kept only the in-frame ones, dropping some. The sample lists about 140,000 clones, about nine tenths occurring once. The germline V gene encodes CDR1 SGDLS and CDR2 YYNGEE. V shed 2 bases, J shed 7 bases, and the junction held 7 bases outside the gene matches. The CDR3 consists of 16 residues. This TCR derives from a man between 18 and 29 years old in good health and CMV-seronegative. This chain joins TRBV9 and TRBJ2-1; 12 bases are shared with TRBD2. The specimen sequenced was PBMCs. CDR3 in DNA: TGTGCCAGCAGCGTCGCTACTAGCGGGGGGATGAATGAGCAGTTCTTC. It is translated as CASSVATSGGMNEQFF.